A single sample is the source of the 6 T cell receptor beta chains below, sequenced in a study of blood T cell repertoires in COVID-19. Clones were sequenced by immunoSEQ multiplex PCR, and TCRdb holds only the in-frame ones, with some missing. This table holds around 110,000 clones, about four fifths found once. Sequenced material: peripheral blood. Every receptor here comes from a human donor in a cohort sampled during active COVID-19.

This clone qualifies as medium-sized (0.01 to 0.1%). The chain carries TRBV5-6 and TRBJ2-7; tentatively, D is TRBD2 (5 bases). V was shortened by 4 bases and J by 1 base, with 6 bases between the two germline ends. Germline V CDR1 and CDR2: SGHDT, YYEEEE. This CDR3 is built from 12 residues. The CDR3: CASSRGSYEQYV. The CDR3 DNA sequence: TGTGCCAGCAGCCGGGGTTCCTACGAGCAGTACGTC.

J is TRBJ1-2 and V is TRBV7-9; D may be TRBD1 (5 bases). V was cut by 5 bases and J by 4 bases, with 14 bases left in between. Per the germline V gene, CDR1 is SEHNR and CDR2 is FQNEAQ (reference sequence). The CDR3 has 14 residues. The CDR3 here is CASSEGAGLYGYTF. CDR3 DNA: TGTGCCAGCAGCGAAGGGGCTGGGCTCTATGGCTACACCTTC.

The CDR3 spells CASSTSWSSYNEQFF. The CDR3 DNA reads TGTGCCAGCAGCACGAGCTGGAGCTCCTACAATGAGCAGTTCTTC. The rearrangement uses TRBV6-5 and TRBJ2-1; no clear D. The CDR3 covers 15 residues. Germline lookup yields CDR1 MNHEY and CDR2 SVGAGI. The ends were cut back, 6 bases at V and 0 bases at J, with 12 bases in the middle.

This clone was detected many times. J is TRBJ1-2 and V is TRBV19, with 8 bases that match TRBD1. Germline V gene data show CDR1 as LNHDA and CDR2 as SQIVND (reference sequence). J was trimmed by 5 bases and V by 3 bases; bases with no gene match: 5. This CDR3 is 14 amino acids long. CDR3 bases: TGTGCCAGTAGTATTTTGACAGGGGATTATGGCTACACCTTC. Amino acid sequence: CASSILTGDYGYTF. The full variable domain, in which reference TRBV19 and TRBJ1-2 provide the parts outside the CDR3, is DGGITQSPKYLFRKEGQNVTLSCEQNLNHDAMYWYRQDPGQGLRLIYYSQIVNDFQKGDIAEGYSVSREKKESFPLTVTSAQKNPTAFYLCASSILTGDYGYTFGSGTRLTVV.

The J gene is TRBJ1-2, the V gene TRBV4-1; D is ambiguous. The length of the CDR3 is 14 residues. Trimming removed 0 bases from V and 4 bases from J, with 9 bases in between. The germline V gene has CDR1 MGHRA and CDR2 YSYEKL. The CDR3 DNA sequence: TGCGCCAGCAGCCAAGATTGGGCCTCCTATGGCTACACCTTC. Its protein product is CASSQDWASYGYTF.

The chain has TRBV3-1 (or the pseudogene TRBV3-2) and TRBJ2-3, with 9 bases aligning to TRBD2. The CDR3 extends over 17 amino acids. The ends lost 1 base at V and 2 bases at J; junction bases unmatched: 7. Germline V gene lookup returns CDR1 LGHDT and CDR2 YNNKEL (reference sequence). CDR3 residues: CASSQGGLAGYTDTQYF. The CDR3 DNA sequence: TGTGCCAGCAGCCAAGGAGGGCTAGCGGGGTACACAGATACGCAGTATTTT.